This TCR beta chain comes out of a study of T-cell reconstitution after alpha-beta-depleted transplantation in children. Many counts were recorded for this clonotype. Construction of the TCRbeta library involved unique molecular identifiers. TCRdb called the PCR reads again in MiXCR, with one record for every CDR3 protein. The table shows about 480,000 distinct CDR3 sequences, with around 12% occurring only once. V was pared by 5 bases and J by 7 bases, with 14 bases of the junction left unmatched. Per the germline V gene, CDR1 is SGHTA and CDR2 is FQGNSA. This CDR3 region has 17 residues. This chain connects TRBV7-2 to TRBJ2-1; TRBD1 aligns across 10 bases. The starting material was PBMCs from the stem cell graft donor, obtained from the stem cell graft. This clonotype originated in a human donor who donated a stem cell graft to a child with combined immunodeficiency. This CDR3 reads CASSPQTGQGVVNEQFF. In nucleotides, the CDR3 is TGTGCCAGCAGCCCACAAACAGGACAGGGGGTTGTAAATGAGCAGTTCTTC.